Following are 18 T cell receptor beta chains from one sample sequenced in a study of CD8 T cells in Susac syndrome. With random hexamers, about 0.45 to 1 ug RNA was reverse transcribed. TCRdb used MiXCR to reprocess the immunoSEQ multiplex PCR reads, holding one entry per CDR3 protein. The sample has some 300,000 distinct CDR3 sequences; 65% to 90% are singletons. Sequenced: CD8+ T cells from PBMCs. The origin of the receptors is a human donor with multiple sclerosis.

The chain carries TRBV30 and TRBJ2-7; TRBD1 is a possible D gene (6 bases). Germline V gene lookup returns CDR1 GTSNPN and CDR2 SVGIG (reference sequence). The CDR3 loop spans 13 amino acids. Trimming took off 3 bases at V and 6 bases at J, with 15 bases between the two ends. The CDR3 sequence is CAWRDGQRVEQYF. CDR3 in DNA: TGTGCCTGGAGGGACGGACAGCGAGTCGAGCAGTACTTC.

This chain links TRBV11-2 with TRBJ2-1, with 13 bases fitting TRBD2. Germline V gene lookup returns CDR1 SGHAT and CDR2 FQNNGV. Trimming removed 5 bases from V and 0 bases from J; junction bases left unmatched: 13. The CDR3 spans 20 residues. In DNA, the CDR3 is TGTGCCAGCAGCCCCCGAGCACTAGCGGGAGGGGGCAGCTCCTACAATGAGCAGTTCTTC. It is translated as CASSPRALAGGGSSYNEQFF.

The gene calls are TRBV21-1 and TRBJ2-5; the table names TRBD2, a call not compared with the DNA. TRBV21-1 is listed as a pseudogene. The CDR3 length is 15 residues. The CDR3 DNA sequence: TGTGCCAGCAGCAAAGATGAGGGCTGGCGAGAGACCCAGTACTTC. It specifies CASSKDEGWRETQYF.

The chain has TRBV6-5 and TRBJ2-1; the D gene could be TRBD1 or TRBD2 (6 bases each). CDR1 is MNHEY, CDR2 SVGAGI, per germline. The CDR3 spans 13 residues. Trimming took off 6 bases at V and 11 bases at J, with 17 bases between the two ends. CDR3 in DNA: TGTGCCAGCAGCCCTGCGATAGGGGGGAAGCAGTTCTTC. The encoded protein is CASSPAIGGKQFF.

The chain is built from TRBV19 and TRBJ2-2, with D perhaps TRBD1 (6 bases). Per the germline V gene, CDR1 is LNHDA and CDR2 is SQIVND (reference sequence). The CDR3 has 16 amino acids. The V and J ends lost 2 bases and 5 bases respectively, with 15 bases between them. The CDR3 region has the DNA TGTGCCAGTAGTATAAGGACAGAATATTCAACCGGGGAGCTGTTTTTT. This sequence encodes CASSIRTEYSTGELFF.

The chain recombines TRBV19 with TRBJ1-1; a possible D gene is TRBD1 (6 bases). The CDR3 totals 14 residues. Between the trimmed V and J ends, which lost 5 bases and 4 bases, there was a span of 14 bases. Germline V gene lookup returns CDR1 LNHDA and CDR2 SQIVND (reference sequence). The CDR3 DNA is TGTGCCAGTAGTCGAACAGGGCTCTTCACTGAAGCTTTCTTT. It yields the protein CASSRTGLFTEAFF.

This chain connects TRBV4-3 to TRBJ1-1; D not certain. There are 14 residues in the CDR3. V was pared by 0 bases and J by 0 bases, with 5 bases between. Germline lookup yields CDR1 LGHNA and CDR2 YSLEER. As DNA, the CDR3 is TGCGCCAGCAGCCAAGATAAGGTGAACACTGAAGCTTTCTTT. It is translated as CASSQDKVNTEAFF.

The CDR3 DNA sequence: TGTGCCAGCAGTCCCTATACAGGGATCCACGAGCAGTACTTC. Protein product: CASSPYTGIHEQYF. The chain uses TRBV27 and TRBJ2-7, with a tentative D call TRBD1 (6 bases). Trimming took off 5 bases at V and 5 bases at J, with 16 bases between the two ends. The CDR3 spans 14 residues. Germline CDR1 reads MNHEY; CDR2 reads SMNVEV (reference sequence).

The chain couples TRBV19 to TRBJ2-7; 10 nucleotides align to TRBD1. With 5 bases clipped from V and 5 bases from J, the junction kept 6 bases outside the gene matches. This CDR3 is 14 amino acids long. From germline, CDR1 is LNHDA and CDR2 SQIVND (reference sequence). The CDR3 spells CASSVWDRGNEQYF. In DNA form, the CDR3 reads TGTGCCAGTAGTGTCTGGGACAGGGGCAACGAGCAGTACTTC.

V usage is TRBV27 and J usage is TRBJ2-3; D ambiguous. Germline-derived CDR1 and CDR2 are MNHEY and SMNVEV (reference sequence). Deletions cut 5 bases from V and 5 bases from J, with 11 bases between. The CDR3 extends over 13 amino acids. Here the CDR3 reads CASSLNVGDTQYF. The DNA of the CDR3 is TGTGCCAGCAGTCTAAACGTAGGAGATACGCAGTATTTT.

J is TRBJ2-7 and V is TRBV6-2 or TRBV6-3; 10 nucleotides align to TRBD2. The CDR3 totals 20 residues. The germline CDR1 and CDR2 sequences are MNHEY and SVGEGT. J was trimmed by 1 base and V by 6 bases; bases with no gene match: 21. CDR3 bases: TGTGCCAGCAGCCCCTGGGTTCGACCCCCTCTAGCGGGGGCTTCCTACGAGCAGTACTTC. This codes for CASSPWVRPPLAGASYEQYF.

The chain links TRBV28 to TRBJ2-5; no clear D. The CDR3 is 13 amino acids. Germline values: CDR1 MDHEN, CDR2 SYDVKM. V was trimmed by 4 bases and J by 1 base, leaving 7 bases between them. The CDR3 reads CASSSQFQETQYF. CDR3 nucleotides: TGTGCCAGCAGTTCTCAGTTCCAAGAGACCCAGTACTTC.

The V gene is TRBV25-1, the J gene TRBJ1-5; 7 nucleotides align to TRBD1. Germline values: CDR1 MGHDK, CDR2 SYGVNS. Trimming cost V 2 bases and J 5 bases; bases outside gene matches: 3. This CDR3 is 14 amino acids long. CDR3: CASSEKQGHQPQHF. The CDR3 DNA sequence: TGTGCCAGCAGTGAAAAACAGGGGCATCAGCCCCAGCATTTT.

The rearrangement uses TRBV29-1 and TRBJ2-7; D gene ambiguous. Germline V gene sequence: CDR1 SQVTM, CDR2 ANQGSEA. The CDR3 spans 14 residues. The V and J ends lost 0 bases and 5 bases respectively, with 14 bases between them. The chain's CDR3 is CSVEEWTQAHEQYF. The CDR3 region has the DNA TGCAGCGTTGAAGAGTGGACCCAGGCCCACGAGCAGTACTTC.

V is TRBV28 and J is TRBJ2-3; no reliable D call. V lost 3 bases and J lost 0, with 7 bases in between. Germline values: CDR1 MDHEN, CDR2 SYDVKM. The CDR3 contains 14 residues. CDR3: CASSFQPSTDTQYF. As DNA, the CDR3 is TGTGCCAGCAGTTTCCAGCCGAGCACAGATACGCAGTATTTT.

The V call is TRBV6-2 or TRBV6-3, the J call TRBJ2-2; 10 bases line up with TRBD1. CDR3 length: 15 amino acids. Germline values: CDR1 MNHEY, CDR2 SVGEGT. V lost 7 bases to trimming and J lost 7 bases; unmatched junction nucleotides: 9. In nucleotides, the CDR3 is TGTGCCAGCATCCTCGACAGGGGGCTGGGCGGGGAGCTGTTTTTT. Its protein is CASILDRGLGGELFF.

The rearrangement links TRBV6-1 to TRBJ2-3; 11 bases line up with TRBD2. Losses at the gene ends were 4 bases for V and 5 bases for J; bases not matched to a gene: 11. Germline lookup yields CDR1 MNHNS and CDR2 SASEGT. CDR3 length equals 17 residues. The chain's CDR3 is CASSARIAGGPGDTQYF. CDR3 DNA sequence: TGTGCCAGCAGTGCACGGATAGCGGGAGGGCCGGGAGATACGCAGTATTTT.

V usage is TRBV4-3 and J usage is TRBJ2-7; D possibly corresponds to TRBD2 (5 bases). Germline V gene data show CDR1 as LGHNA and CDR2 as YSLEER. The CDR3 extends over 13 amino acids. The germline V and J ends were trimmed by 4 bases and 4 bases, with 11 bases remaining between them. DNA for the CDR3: TGCGCCAGCAGCCCGGGCCGGGAATACGAGCAGTACTTC. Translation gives CASSPGREYEQYF.